The 20 T cell receptor beta chains listed next were all sequenced from one sample in a study of CD8 T cells in Susac syndrome. A quantity of about 0.5 to 1 ug RNA underwent reverse transcription using random hexamers. Each CDR3 protein gets one entry after TCRdb re-called the immunoSEQ multiplex PCR reads with MiXCR. The table has approximately 110,000 distinct CDR3 sequences, roughly 95% seen once. Sequences were obtained from CD4+ T cells from PBMCs. These receptors were obtained from a human donor in good health.

The chain uses TRBV3-1 and TRBJ2-5; TRBD2 might be the D (6 bases). V gave up 3 bases and J gave up 13 bases, with 18 bases separating them. CDR1 is LGHDT and CDR2 is YNNKEL in the germline V gene (reference sequence). The CDR3 has 13 residues. The CDR3 nucleotides read TGTGCCAGCAGCCAGCGGGGCGGGGAGTCATGGTACTTC. It is translated as CASSQRGGESWYF.

The CDR3 loop is CASSLDSGNEKLFF. The CDR3 region has the DNA TGTGCCAGCAGCTTAGACAGCGGGAACGAAAAACTGTTTTTT. The chain joins TRBV7-2 to TRBJ1-4; D is undetermined. The CDR3 runs to 14 residues. Trimming cost V 1 base and J 8 bases, with 11 bases left between them. Germline V gene data show CDR1 as SGHTA and CDR2 as FQGNSA.

This chain uses TRBV7-2 with TRBJ2-7; D perhaps matches TRBD1 (5 bases). CDR1 and CDR2 (germline): SGHTA, FQGNSA. The CDR3 extends over 14 amino acids. The ends were cut back, 1 base at V and 7 bases at J, with 14 bases in the middle. The CDR3 bases are TGTGCCAGCAGCTTAGGTTTGGGGCCAGAGGAGCAGTACTTC. Translating gives CASSLGLGPEEQYF.

J is TRBJ1-2 and V is TRBV25-1, with TRBD1 matching over 9 bases. V shed 3 bases, J shed 6 bases, and the junction held 8 bases outside the gene matches. Germline V CDR1 and CDR2: MGHDK, SYGVNS. The CDR3 runs to 15 residues. CDR3 sequence reads: CASSESVGQGNGYTF. The CDR3 DNA reads TGTGCCAGCAGTGAGTCCGTGGGACAGGGTAATGGCTACACCTTC.

V usage is TRBV6-5 and J usage is TRBJ1-5; a possible D gene is TRBD1 (6 bases). V shed 6 bases and J shed 4 bases, with 16 bases lying between them. The CDR3 loop spans 15 amino acids. CDR1 and CDR2 (germline): MNHEY, SVGAGI. CDR3 sequence: CASSQQGGKNQPQHF. The CDR3 DNA follows: TGTGCCAGCAGCCAACAGGGAGGAAAGAATCAGCCCCAGCATTTT.

This clonotype has only one observation. The V gene is TRBV29-1, the J gene TRBJ2-7, with a possible D match to TRBD1 (5 bases). From germline, CDR1 is SQVTM and CDR2 ANQGSEA. Trimming shortened V by 4 bases and J by 4 bases, and 8 bases separated the two germline ends. CDR3 length equals 11 residues. The CDR3 loop reads CSVARQYEQYF. CDR3 in DNA: TGCAGCGTTGCCAGACAGTACGAGCAGTACTTC.

The rearrangement joins TRBV6-5 to TRBJ1-6, with TRBD1 identical over 7 bases. The CDR3 has 14 residues. J gave up 4 bases and V 6 bases, and 3 bases lay outside the gene matches. The germline gives CDR1 MNHEY, CDR2 SVGAGI. CDR3 sequence: CASRTGLYNSPLHF. The CDR3 DNA reads TGTGCCAGCAGGACAGGGCTTTATAATTCACCCCTCCACTTT.

This sequence joins TRBV6-1 and TRBJ2-7, with TRBD1 matching 7 bases. V lost 5 bases to trimming and J lost 0 bases; unmatched junction nucleotides: 10. CDR1 is MNHNS, CDR2 SASEGT, per germline. The length of the CDR3 is 16 residues. The DNA of the CDR3 is TGTGCCAGCAGTAGGGCTGGACAGGCCCACTCCTACGAGCAGTACTTC. As protein: CASSRAGQAHSYEQYF.

Only one count was recorded for this clonotype. The V call is TRBV12-3 or TRBV12-4, the J call TRBJ1-4; no firm D call. The CDR3 is 14 residues long. V lost 5 bases and J lost 7, with 14 bases in between. The CDR3 protein is CASSGRKLSEKLFF. In nucleotides, the CDR3 is TGTGCCAGCAGTGGCAGGAAATTAAGTGAAAAACTGTTTTTT.

This clonotype has a single count. This CDR3 is CASSSGTAVSYEQYF. CDR3 sequence (DNA): TGCGCCAGCAGCTCGGGGACAGCGGTTTCCTACGAGCAGTACTTC. V usage is TRBV5-1 and J usage is TRBJ2-7; the match to TRBD1 covers 7 bases. V was pared by 3 bases and J by 1 base, with 7 bases of the junction left unmatched. CDR1 SGHRS and CDR2 YFSETQ come from the germline V gene. This CDR3 has 15 residues.

The chain employs TRBV3-1 and TRBJ2-5; D may be TRBD2 (6 bases). V lost 0 bases and J 4 bases, leaving 6 bases between the germline ends. Germline V lookup: CDR1 LGHDT, CDR2 YNNKEL (reference sequence). This CDR3 comprises 13 residues. For the CDR3, the DNA is TGTGCCAGCAGCCAAGACGGGGGAGAGACCCAGTACTTC. Protein sequence: CASSQDGGETQYF.

The chain is built from TRBV12-3 or TRBV12-4 and TRBJ2-3, with D hard to call. CDR3 length: 13 amino acids. V lost 8 bases and J lost 4, with 13 bases in between. The DNA for the CDR3 is TGTGCCAGCCTAACAGCATTTGCAGATACGCAGTATTTT. Protein product: CASLTAFADTQYF.

V is TRBV29-1 and J is TRBJ2-7; D is unresolved. The CDR3 covers 12 residues. The V end lost 1 base, the J end lost 6 bases, and 10 bases lay between the germline ends. CDR1 and CDR2 (germline): SQVTM, ANQGSEA. The CDR3 sequence: CSVEGEVSEQYF. The DNA of the CDR3 is TGCAGCGTTGAAGGCGAGGTCTCCGAGCAGTACTTC.

This chain joins TRBV24-1 and TRBJ2-3; TRBD2 matches at 7 bases. There are 13 residues in the CDR3. V lost 6 bases, J lost 4 bases, and 3 bases stayed unmatched. The germline V gene encodes CDR1 KGHDR and CDR2 SFDVKD. DNA for the CDR3: TGTGCCACCAGTAGCGGGGCCGCAGATACGCAGTATTTT. Translating it yields CATSSGAADTQYF.

J is TRBJ2-5 and V is TRBV5-4, with 8 bases matching TRBD1. The CDR3 loop spans 16 amino acids. Germline values: CDR1 SGHNT, CDR2 YYREEE (reference sequence). With 1 base clipped from V and 7 bases from J, the junction kept 12 bases outside the gene matches. The CDR3 region is CASSLLLEATGGTQYF. The CDR3 nucleotides are TGTGCCAGCAGCTTGTTGCTCGAAGCAACAGGGGGGACCCAGTACTTC.

The chain employs TRBV7-2 and TRBJ2-1, with D possibly TRBD2 on 6 matching bases. The length of the CDR3 is 15 residues. Trimming left V 5 bases short and J 4 bases short, with 15 bases between. The germline V gene encodes CDR1 SGHTA and CDR2 FQGNSA. The CDR3 protein is CASSRGLPSYNEQFF. The CDR3 DNA follows: TGTGCCAGCAGCAGGGGACTCCCCTCTTACAATGAGCAGTTCTTC.

This clonotype occurred once. The rearrangement links TRBV6-1 to TRBJ2-3; 7 nucleotides match TRBD2. This CDR3 contains 13 residues. The germline CDR1 and CDR2 sequences are MNHNS and SASEGT. The V gene end was trimmed by 2 bases and the J gene end by 5 bases; junction bases not matched to a gene: 1. The CDR3 protein is CASSETGGDTQYF. The CDR3 DNA follows: TGTGCCAGCAGTGAAACGGGGGGAGATACGCAGTATTTT.

The rearrangement uses TRBV6-1 and TRBJ1-6, with no clear D. V was shortened by 3 bases and J by 6 bases, with 6 bases between the two germline ends. Looked up from germline, CDR1 is MNHNS and CDR2 is SASEGT. CDR3 length: 13 residues. In DNA, the CDR3 is TGTGCCAGCAGTGAGGACCCTAATTCACCCCTCCACTTT. Protein product: CASSEDPNSPLHF.

This clonotype turned up a few times. The rearrangement joins TRBV7-9 to TRBJ2-1; D call uncertain. The CDR3 loop spans 11 amino acids. V shed 3 bases and J shed 8 bases, with 5 bases lying between them. CDR1 SEHNR and CDR2 FQNEAQ come from the germline V gene (reference sequence). CDR3 DNA: TGTGCCAGCAGCTTGGGTGATGAGCAGTTCTTC. Translation gives CASSLGDEQFF.

The rearrangement links TRBV3-1 to TRBJ1-3; 9 bases are shared with TRBD1. CDR3 length equals 15 residues. Per the germline V gene, CDR1 is LGHDT and CDR2 is YNNKEL (reference sequence). The V gene end was trimmed by 4 bases and the J gene end by 3 bases; junction bases not matched to a gene: 4. CDR3 sequence: CASSPTDRGGNTIYF. The CDR3 bases are TGTGCCAGCAGCCCAACGGACAGGGGTGGAAACACCATATATTTT. The full variable domain, in which reference TRBV3-1 and TRBJ1-3 provide the parts outside the CDR3, is DTAVSQTPKYLVTQMGNDKSIKCEQNLGHDTMYWYKQDSKKFLKIMFSYNNKELIINETVPNRFSPKSPDKAHLNLHINSLELGDSAVYFCASSPTDRGGNTIYFGEGSWLTVV.